The subject of this entry is one T cell receptor (beta chain). The antigen is not known. Clones were sequenced by immunoSEQ multiplex PCR, and TCRdb holds only the in-frame ones, with some missing. The sample lists over 2 million clones, around 93% occurring once. This entry comes from a study of shared clonotypes between healthy human individuals. Study as a whole: The donor group consisted of a couple of women and three men, aged 18 to 49.

Study results and caveats: Blood was the sole source, and tissue repertoires probably differ. Sequencing of the sorted subsets was shown by rarefaction to be incomplete despite large depth. Shared across a few donors were approximately 5% of the naive CD4 clonotypes.

Sequencing was done on a sample of naive CD4+ T cells from PBMCs. The subset is: CD45RA+ positively selected. The clonotype originates from a man between 18 and 35 years old in good health. Some clones in this sample may be carry-over from other donors' samples.

DNA of the CDR3: TGTGCCACTCTCAATCGTTTCGCCGGGGAGCTGTTTTTT. Its translation is CATLNRFAGELFF. The chain combines TRBV19 with TRBJ2-2; D gene uncertain. The V gene's germline CDR1 is LNHDA and CDR2 SQIVND (reference sequence). The CDR3 has 13 residues. V was shortened by 10 bases and J by 6 bases, with 15 bases between the two germline ends. Using reference TRBV19 and TRBJ2-2 for the parts outside the CDR3, the full variable domain is DGGITQSPKYLFRKEGQNVTLSCEQNLNHDAMYWYRQDPGQGLRLIYYSQIVNDFQKGDIAEGYSVSREKKESFPLTVTSAQKNPTAFYLCATLNRFAGELFFGEGSRLTVL.